This record looks at one T cell receptor (beta chain) sequence and its context. The target antigen is unknown. The RNA input was about 0.5 to 1 ug, and it was reverse transcribed with random hexamers. Amplification of TCR beta CDR3 across 54 Vbeta and 13 Jbeta was performed with immunoSEQ multiplex PCR. TCRdb reprocessed the immunoSEQ multiplex PCR reads with MiXCR, giving one entry per CDR3 protein. The profile shows more than 250,000 distinct CDR3 sequences, approximately 90% of them singletons. In blood CD8+ and CD4+ T cells, TCR beta underwent sequencing. It was negative isolation that provided the CD8+ and CD4+ T cells, whereas TEMRA cells were enriched by FACS. This sample was included in a study of CD8 T cells in Susac syndrome. General study results and limits: The study's TCR sequencing and HLA analysis drew on a certain number of individuals. That number was acknowledged as relatively small.

CDR3 size: 19 residues. Germline CDR1 is ENHRY and CDR2 is SYGVKD. Trimming removed 2 bases from V and 6 bases from J; junction bases left unmatched: 14. The clonotype comes from a human donor with multiple sclerosis. V usage is TRBV10-3 and J usage is TRBJ2-1, with 12 positions matching TRBD2. Input material: CD4+ T cells from PBMCs. The CDR3 reads CAISERTSGVQTWGNEQFF. The CDR3 coding sequence is TGTGCCATCAGTGAGAGGACTAGCGGGGTCCAAACCTGGGGCAATGAGCAGTTCTTC.